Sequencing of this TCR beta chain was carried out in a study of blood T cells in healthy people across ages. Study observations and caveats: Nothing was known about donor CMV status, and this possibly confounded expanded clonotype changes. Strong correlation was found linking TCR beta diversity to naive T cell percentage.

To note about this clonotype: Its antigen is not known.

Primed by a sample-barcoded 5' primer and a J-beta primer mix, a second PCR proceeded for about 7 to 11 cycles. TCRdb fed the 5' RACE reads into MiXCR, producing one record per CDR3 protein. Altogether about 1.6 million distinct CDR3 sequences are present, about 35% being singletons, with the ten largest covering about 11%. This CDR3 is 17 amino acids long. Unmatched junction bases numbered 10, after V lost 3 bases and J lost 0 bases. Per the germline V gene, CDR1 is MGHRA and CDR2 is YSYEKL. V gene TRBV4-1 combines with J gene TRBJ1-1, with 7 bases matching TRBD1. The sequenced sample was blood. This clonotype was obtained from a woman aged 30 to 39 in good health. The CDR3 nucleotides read TGCGCCAGCAGCCAGAGAAGGGGGGACAGCTTGAACACTGAAGCTTTCTTT. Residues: CASSQRRGDSLNTEAFF.